This entry is about one TCR beta chain. The target of this receptor is not known. This could be a read error, since a much larger clone is one nucleotide away. The data derive from a study of breast tumors, draining lymph nodes, adjacent tissues listed by TCRdb under 2016. Context from the whole study: TCR beta repertoires were compared across tumor, adjacent nontumor tissue and axillary lymph nodes obtained from breast cancer patients. The study aimed to assess the relationships and possible T-cell exchange between tumor, surrounding tissue and draining lymph node repertoires in human breast cancer.

Broader findings and caveats from the paper: The conclusion that tumor T cells originate in lymph nodes was framed as consistent with a hypothesis rather than directly demonstrated. The data were considered consistent with the idea that most tumor T cells come from the lymph node and then expand in tumor tissue. Tumor T-cell repertoires showed less diversity than lymph node repertoires and more diversity than nontumor tissue repertoires, and tumor T-cell repertoires showed preferential V and J gene usage. In luminal-like breast cancer, tumor and nontumor tissue repertoires resembled each other significantly more than in basal-like breast cancer.

Lymph node samples were obtained from the axillary draining lymph nodes of breast cancer patients. The germline V end is reduced by 4 bases and the J end by 5 bases; junction bases left unmatched: 9. The germline V gene encodes CDR1 SGHTA and CDR2 FQGNSA. The CDR3 measures 16 amino acids from cysteine to phenylalanine. The read is trimmed to its CDR3 DNA, 48 bases read in frame from base 1. The instrument was an Illumina HiSeq 2000. TCR beta chain libraries were generated by multiplex PCR amplification. High-throughput sequencing was used to analyze the amplified TCR beta chain products. In-frame beta chains were kept once TCRdb had trimmed the public reads at Q25 with fastp and called clones with MiXCR. Every distinct CDR3 protein forms one entry, paired with its most common genes and DNA. A total of some 83,000 distinct CDR3 sequences appear in this sample, roughly 19% of them only once. The ten largest clones represent about 2.2% of the sample.

The clonotype was recovered from a female donor with breast cancer. Some clones in this sample may be carry-over from other donors' samples. Specimen: axillary lymph node tissue. The chain employs TRBV7-2 and TRBJ2-2; TRBD2 agrees with 8 junctional bases. The bases are TGTGCCAGCAGCTCGGGGGGGAACAGGGTAACCGGGGAGCTGTTTTTT. Its protein reads: CASSSGGNRVTGELFF.